In its sample, the clone carrying this T cell receptor (beta chain) was seen a few times. The antigen remains undetermined. The CDR3 is made up of 13 amino acids. The V gene lost 7 bases and the J gene lost 5 bases, with 17 bases spanning the gap. Germline values: CDR1 SQVTM, CDR2 ANQGSEA. Expressed TCRB transcripts were sequenced after all isolated RNA was converted to cDNA. Produced via immunoSEQ multiplex PCR; TCRdb's table is partial and in-frame only. The sample lists 150,000 or so clones, roughly 60% seen once, with under 0.1% in the top ten. These data come from a study of beta chain features in type 1 diabetes. Study at large: Age and gender were similar between patients and healthy donors, as were cell yields.

Study-wide results and limits: All four CD4+ subsets from Type 1 diabetes patients carried moderately but significantly shorter TCRB CDR3s. It was not settled here whether HLA type affects TCRB rearrangement.

The origin of this receptor is a man under 40 with type 1 diabetes. Sequenced material: naive CD4+ T cells from blood. The chain recombines TRBV29-1 with TRBJ2-5, with D possibly being TRBD2 (5 bases). In nucleotides, the CDR3 is TGCAGCGCCGCACCCGGCGGCGGGGAGACCCAGTACTTC. Its protein is CSAAPGGGETQYF.